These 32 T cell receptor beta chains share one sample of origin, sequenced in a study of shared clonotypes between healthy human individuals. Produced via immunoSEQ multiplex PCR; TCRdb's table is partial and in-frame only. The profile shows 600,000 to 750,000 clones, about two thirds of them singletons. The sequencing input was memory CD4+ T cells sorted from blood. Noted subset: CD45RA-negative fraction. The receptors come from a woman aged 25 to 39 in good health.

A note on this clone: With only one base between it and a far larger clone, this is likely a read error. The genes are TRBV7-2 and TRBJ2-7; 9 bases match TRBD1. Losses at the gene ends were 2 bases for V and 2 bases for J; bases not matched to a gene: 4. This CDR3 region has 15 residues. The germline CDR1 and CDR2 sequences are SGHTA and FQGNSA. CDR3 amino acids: CASSLPGTGTYEQYF. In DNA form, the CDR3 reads TGTGCCAGCAGCTTACCCGGGACAGGGACCTACGAGCAGTACTTC.

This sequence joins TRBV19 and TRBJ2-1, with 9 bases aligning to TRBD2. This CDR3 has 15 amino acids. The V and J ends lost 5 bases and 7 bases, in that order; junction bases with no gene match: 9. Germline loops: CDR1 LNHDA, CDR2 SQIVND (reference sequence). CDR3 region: CASSRGRAGGNEQFF. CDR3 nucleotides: TGTGCCAGTAGTCGCGGGAGGGCAGGAGGAAATGAGCAGTTCTTC.

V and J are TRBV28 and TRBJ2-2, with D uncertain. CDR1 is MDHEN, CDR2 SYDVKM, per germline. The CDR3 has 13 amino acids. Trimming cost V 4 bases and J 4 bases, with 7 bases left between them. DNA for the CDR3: TGTGCCAGCAGTTACCCCTCCACCGGGGAGCTGTTTTTT. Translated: CASSYPSTGELFF.

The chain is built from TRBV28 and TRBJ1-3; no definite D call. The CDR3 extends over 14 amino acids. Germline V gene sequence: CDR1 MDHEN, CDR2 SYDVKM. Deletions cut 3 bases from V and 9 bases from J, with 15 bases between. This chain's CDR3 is CASSLRRAIGTIYF. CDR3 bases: TGTGCCAGCAGTTTGAGGCGAGCTATAGGCACCATATATTTT.

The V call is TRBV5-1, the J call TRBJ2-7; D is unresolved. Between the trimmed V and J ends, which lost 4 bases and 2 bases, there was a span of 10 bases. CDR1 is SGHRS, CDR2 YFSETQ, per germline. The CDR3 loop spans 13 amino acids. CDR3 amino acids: CASSPGKPYEQYF. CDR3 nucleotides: TGCGCCAGCAGCCCCGGCAAACCCTACGAGCAGTACTTC.

Here the CDR3 reads CASSLARGYEQYF. The CDR3 DNA is TGTGCCAGCAGCTTAGCTAGGGGATACGAGCAGTACTTC. The rearrangement uses TRBV11-1 and TRBJ2-7, with a weak D call TRBD1 (5 bases). Trimming removed 0 bases from V and 4 bases from J, with 7 bases in between. Germline V lookup: CDR1 SGHAT, CDR2 FQDESV (reference sequence). This CDR3 is 13 amino acids long.

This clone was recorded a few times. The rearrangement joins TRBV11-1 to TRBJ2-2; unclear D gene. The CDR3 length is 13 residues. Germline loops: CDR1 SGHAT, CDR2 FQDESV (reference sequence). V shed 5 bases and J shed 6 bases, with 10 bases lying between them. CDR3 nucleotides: TGTGCCAGCAGCCTCAGTTGGGCCGGGGAGCTGTTTTTT. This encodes CASSLSWAGELFF.

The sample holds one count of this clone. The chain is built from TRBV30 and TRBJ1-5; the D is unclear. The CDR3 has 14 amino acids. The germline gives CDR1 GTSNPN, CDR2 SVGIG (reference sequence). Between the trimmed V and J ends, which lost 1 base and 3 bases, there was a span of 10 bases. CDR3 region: CAWSGDLLNQPQHF. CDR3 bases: TGTGCCTGGAGTGGGGATCTCCTCAATCAGCCCCAGCATTTT.

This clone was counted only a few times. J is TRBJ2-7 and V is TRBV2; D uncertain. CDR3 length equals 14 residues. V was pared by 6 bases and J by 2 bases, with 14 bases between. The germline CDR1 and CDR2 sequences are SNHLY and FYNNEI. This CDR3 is CASSPQDGTYEQYF. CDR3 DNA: TGTGCCAGCAGCCCCCAAGACGGAACCTACGAGCAGTACTTC.

CDR3 region: CASRPEKLVNTEAFF. For the CDR3, the DNA is TGTGCCAGCCGACCGGAGAAACTTGTGAACACTGAAGCTTTCTTT. The chain is built from TRBV2 and TRBJ1-1, with D uncertain. This CDR3 has 15 amino acids. Trimming took 8 bases from V and 0 from J, leaving 16 bases between them. Germline CDR1 SNHLY, CDR2 FYNNEI. Full variable domain (missing parts from reference TRBV2 and TRBJ1-1): EPEVTQTPSHQVTQMGQEVILRCVPISNHLYFYWYRQILGQKVEFLVSFYNNEISEKSEIFDDQFSVERPDGSNFTLKIRSTKLEDSAMYFCASRPEKLVNTEAFFGQGTRLTVV.

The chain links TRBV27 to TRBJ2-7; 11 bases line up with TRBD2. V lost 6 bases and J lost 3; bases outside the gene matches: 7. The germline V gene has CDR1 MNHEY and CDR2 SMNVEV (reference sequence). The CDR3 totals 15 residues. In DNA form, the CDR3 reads TGTGCCAGCAGAACCGGGACTAGCGGACTCTACGAGCAGTACTTC. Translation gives CASRTGTSGLYEQYF.

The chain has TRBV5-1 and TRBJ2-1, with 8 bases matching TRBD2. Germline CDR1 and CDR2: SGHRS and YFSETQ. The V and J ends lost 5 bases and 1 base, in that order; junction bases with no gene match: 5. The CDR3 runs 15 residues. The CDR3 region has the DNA TGCGCCAGCAGTTATATAGCGGGGTCCTACAATGAGCAGTTCTTC. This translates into CASSYIAGSYNEQFF.

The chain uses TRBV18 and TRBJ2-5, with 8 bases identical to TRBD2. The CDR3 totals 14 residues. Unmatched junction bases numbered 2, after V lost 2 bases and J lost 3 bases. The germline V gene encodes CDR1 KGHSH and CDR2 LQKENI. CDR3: CASSPELAEETQYF. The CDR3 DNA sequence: TGTGCCAGCTCACCAGAACTAGCGGAAGAGACCCAGTACTTC.

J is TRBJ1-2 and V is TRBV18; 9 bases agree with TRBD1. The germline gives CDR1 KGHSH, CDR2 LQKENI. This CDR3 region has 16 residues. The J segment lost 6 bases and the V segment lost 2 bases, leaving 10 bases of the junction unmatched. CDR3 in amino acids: CASSPAFGDRVDGYTF. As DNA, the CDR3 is TGTGCCAGCTCACCAGCCTTTGGGGACAGGGTAGATGGCTACACCTTC.

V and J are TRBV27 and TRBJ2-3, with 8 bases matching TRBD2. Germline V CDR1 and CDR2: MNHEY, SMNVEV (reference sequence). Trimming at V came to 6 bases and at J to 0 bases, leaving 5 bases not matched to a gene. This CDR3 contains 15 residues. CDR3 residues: CASREAGVSTDTQYF. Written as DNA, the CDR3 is TGTGCCAGCAGGGAAGCGGGAGTGAGCACAGATACGCAGTATTTT.

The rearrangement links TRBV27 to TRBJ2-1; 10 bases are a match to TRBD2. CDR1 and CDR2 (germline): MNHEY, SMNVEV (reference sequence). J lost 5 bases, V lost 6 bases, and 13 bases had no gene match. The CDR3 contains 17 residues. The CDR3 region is CASSGNAWTSGDNEQFF. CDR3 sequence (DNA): TGTGCCAGCAGCGGAAACGCTTGGACTAGCGGCGACAATGAGCAGTTCTTC.

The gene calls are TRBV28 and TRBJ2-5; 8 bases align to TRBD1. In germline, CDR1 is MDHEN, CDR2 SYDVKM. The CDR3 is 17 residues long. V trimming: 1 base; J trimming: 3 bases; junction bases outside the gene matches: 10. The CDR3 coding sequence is TGTGCCAGCAGTTTATACCTGGACAGGGCCCACAAAGAGACCCAGTACTTC. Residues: CASSLYLDRAHKETQYF.

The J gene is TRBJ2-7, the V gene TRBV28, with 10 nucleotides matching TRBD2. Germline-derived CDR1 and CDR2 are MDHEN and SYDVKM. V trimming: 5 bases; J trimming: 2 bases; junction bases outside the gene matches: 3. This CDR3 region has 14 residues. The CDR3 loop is CASSSGRATYEQYF. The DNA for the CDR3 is TGTGCCAGCAGTAGCGGGAGGGCGACCTACGAGCAGTACTTC. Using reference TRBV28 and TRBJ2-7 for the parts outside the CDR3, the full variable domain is DVKVTQSSRYLVKRTGEKVFLECVQDMDHENMFWYRQDPGLGLRLIYFSYDVKMKEKGDIPEGYSVSREKKERFSLILESASTNQTSMYLCASSSGRATYEQYFGPGTRLTVT.

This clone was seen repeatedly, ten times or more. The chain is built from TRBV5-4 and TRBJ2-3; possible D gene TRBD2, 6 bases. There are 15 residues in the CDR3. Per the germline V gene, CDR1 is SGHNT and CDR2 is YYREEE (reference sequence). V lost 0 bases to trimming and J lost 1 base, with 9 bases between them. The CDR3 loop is CASSLAGEGTDTQYF. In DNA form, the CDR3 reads TGTGCCAGCAGCTTGGCCGGGGAGGGCACAGATACGCAGTATTTT.

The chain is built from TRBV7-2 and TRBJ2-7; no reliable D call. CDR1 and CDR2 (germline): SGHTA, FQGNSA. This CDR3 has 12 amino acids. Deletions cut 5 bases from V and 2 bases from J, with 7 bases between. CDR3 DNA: TGTGCCAGCAGCAGTGGGACCTACGAGCAGTACTTC. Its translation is CASSSGTYEQYF.

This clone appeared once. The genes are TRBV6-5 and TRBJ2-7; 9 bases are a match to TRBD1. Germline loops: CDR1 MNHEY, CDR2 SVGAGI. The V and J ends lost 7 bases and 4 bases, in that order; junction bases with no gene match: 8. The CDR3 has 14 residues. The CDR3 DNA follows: TGTGCCAGCAACACACAGGGGGCTAAGTACGAGCAGTACTTC. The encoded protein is CASNTQGAKYEQYF.

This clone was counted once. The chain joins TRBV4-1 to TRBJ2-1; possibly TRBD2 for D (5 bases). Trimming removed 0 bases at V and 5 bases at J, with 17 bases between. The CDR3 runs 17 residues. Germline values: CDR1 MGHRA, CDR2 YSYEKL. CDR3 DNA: TGCGCCAGCAGCCAAGATAATTGGAGGAGAACTAACAATGAGCAGTTCTTC. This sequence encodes CASSQDNWRRTNNEQFF.

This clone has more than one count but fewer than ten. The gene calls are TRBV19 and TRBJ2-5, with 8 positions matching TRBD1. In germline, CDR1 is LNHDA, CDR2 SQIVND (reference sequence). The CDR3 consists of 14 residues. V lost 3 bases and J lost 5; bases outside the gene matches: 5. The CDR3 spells CASSIRGPGETQYF. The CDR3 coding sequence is TGTGCCAGTAGTATCAGGGGGCCAGGGGAGACCCAGTACTTC.

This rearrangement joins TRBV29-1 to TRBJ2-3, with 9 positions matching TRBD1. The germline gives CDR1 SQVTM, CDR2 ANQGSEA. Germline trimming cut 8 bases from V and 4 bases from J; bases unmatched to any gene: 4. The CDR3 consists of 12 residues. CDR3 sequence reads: CSLDRGSDTQYF. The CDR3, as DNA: TGCAGCCTGGACAGGGGATCAGATACGCAGTATTTT.

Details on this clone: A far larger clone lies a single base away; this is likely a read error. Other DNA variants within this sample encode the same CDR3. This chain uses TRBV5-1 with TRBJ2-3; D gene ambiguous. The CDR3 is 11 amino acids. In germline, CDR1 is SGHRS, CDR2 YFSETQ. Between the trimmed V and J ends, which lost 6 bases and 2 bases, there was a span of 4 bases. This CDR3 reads CASTNTDTQYF. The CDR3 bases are TGCGCCAGCACTAACACAGATACGCAGTATTTT.

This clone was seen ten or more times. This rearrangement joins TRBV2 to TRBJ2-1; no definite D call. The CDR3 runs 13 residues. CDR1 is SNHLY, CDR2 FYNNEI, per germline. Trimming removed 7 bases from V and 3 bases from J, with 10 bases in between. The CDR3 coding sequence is TGTGCCAGCACGGCAATAAGCTACAATGAGCAGTTCTTC. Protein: CASTAISYNEQFF.

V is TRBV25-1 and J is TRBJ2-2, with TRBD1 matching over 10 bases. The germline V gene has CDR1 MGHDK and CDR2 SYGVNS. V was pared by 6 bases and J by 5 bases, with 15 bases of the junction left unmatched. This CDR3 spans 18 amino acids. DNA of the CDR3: TGTGCCAGCAGGAAGACCGGGACAGGGGTCTTTGGGACCGGGGAGCTGTTTTTT. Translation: CASRKTGTGVFGTGELFF.

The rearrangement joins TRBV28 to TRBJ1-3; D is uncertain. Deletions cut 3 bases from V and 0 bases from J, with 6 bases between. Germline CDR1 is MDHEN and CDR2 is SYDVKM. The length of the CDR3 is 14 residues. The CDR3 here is CASSFGSSGNTIYF. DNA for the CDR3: TGTGCCAGCAGTTTTGGCAGCTCTGGAAACACCATATATTTT.

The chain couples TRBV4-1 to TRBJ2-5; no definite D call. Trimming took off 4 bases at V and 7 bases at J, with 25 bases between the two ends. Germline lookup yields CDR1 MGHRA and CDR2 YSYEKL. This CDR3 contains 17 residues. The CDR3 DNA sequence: TGCGCCAGCAGCCGAGGATCGGCGGTTTCCGTGACGGGGACCCAGTACTTC. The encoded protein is CASSRGSAVSVTGTQYF.

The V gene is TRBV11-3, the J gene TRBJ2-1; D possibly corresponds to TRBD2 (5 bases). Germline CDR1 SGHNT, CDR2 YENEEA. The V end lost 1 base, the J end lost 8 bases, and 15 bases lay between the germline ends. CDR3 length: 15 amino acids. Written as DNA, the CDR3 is TGTGCCAGCAGCTTAGGGTGGCGTAGCGAGGATGAGCAGTTCTTC. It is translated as CASSLGWRSEDEQFF.

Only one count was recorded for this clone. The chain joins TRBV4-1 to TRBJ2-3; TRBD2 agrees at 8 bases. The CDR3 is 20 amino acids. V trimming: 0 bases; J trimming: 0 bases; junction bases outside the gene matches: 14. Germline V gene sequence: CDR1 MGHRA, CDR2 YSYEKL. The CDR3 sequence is CASSQDFPRSLAASTDTQYF. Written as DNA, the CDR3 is TGCGCCAGCAGCCAAGATTTCCCCCGATCACTAGCGGCCAGCACAGATACGCAGTATTTT.

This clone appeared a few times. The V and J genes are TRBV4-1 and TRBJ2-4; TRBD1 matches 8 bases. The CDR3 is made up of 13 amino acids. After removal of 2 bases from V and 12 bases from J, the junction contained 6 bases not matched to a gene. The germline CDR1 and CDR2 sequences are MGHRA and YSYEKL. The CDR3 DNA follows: TGCGCCAGCAGCCAACCAGGGACAGGCAATCAGTACTTC. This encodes CASSQPGTGNQYF.